A single T cell receptor (beta chain) is shown here with its context. Antigen specificity is unknown. This entry belongs to a study of T cells expressing NK-cell markers. For the study at large: Repertoires of TCR beta were obtained from T cells sorted as CD3+CD56+NKG2C+, CD3+CD56+NKG2C- and CD3+CD56-NKG2C+.

From the 5' RACE reads, TCRdb lists one entry per CDR3 protein and no DNA. Its table records hundreds of thousands of distinct CDR3 sequences. General study results and limits: HCMV specificity of the expanded NKG2C+ T cell clones was not established.

The V gene's germline CDR1 is MNHEY and CDR2 SVGEGT. The CDR3 runs 16 residues. This TCR came from a man younger than 35 in good health. The rearrangement joins TRBV6-2 or TRBV6-3 to TRBJ2-7. The sequencing input was blood T cells: a sorted CD56 or NKG2C T cell subset, CD4+ or CD8+ T cells, or bulk PBMC T cells (not recorded which). CDR3 sequence: CASSYSSGSSSYEQYF.